This T cell receptor beta chain was found in a study of response to subunit inactivated influenza vaccine. One entry per CDR3 protein, called by TCRdb with MiXCR from the RT-PCR reads. In the table there are 500,000 to 600,000 distinct CDR3 sequences, 12% of which are singletons. This clonotype was counted only a few times. Its antigen is unidentified. Germline CDR1 is SGDLS and CDR2 is YYNGEE. The CDR3 spans 15 residues. Trimming took 0 bases from V and 6 from J, leaving 16 bases between them. General study results and limits: The authors put forward the suggestion that each seasonal influenza vaccination may bring in only a limited number of new T cells.

This sequence was found in a man between 45 and 60 years old who received an inactivated influenza vaccine. The rearrangement uses TRBV9 and TRBJ2-7; D might be TRBD2 (6 bases). The sample was PBMCs from blood, taken on the day of vaccination. The CDR3 nucleotides are TGTGCCAGCAGCGTAGGCCCCAAAATGGGGGGCGAGCAGTACTTC. It specifies CASSVGPKMGGEQYF.